The clone carrying this TCR beta chain was recorded many times. Antigen unknown. This entry is derived from a study of blood T cells in healthy people across ages. Whole-study findings and limits: TCR beta diversity correlated strongly with naive T cell percentage. PBMCs were not sorted, which prevented a conclusive comparison of naive versus antigen-experienced cells.

It was with a sample-barcoded 5' primer and a J-beta primer mix that a second PCR of roughly 7 to 12 cycles was run. Through a template-switch adaptor with 12 random nucleotides, each cDNA molecule received a tag. TCRdb re-called the 5' RACE reads with MiXCR, one entry per CDR3 protein. The profile shows 1.5 million to 2 million distinct CDR3 sequences, around 40% of them singletons. The CDR3 is made up of 13 amino acids. The germline CDR1 and CDR2 sequences are SGDLS and YYNGEE. V lost 0 bases to trimming and J lost 2 bases, with 4 bases between them. Sequenced sample: blood. The clonotype originates from a human donor in good health. The chain joins TRBV9 to TRBJ2-3; D ambiguous. The chain's CDR3 is CASSVGDTDTQYF. CDR3 bases: TGTGCCAGCAGCGTAGGCGACACAGATACGCAGTATTTT.